Shown below are 2 T cell receptor beta chains from a single sample sequenced in a study of CD8+CD57+ T cells in acquired aplastic anemia (dated 2018 in TCRdb). Instrument on record: Illumina HiSeq 2000. Profiling of TCR beta VDJ combinations and CDR3 sequences used genomic DNA as the template. TCRdb itself trimmed the public reads at Q25 with fastp, ran MiXCR and retained productive beta chains. Each CDR3 protein appears once, grouped with its most common genes and DNA. The sample table holds some 410,000 distinct CDR3 sequences, of which 60% to 80% were seen once. Approximately 3.8% of the sample is held by the ten biggest clonotypes. Input material: sorted CD4+, CD8+, or CD8+CD57+ T cells (not recorded which) from PBMCs. The receptor source for this set is a human donor in good health, serving as a control.

There are a few counts of this clonotype. This chain uses TRBV25-1 with TRBJ1-2; TRBD1 might be the D (5 bases). Germline lookup yields CDR1 MGHDK and CDR2 SYGVNS. V was trimmed by 1 base and J by 7 bases, leaving 13 bases between them. CDR3 length: 14 amino acids. The CDR3 loop is CASSEFWGDGGYTF. The DNA for the CDR3 is TGTGCCAGCAGTGAATTCTGGGGGGATGGTGGCTACACCTTC.

Regarding this clonotype: A junction boundary mismatches the germline segment, possibly from a read error. This rearrangement joins TRBV7-2 to TRBJ2-7, with D possibly being TRBD1 (6 bases). The CDR3 extends over 14 amino acids. Germline V gives CDR1 SGHTA, CDR2 FQGNSA. CDR3 in amino acids: CASSEAGTSTYEQF. The DNA of the CDR3 is TGCGCCAGCAGTGAAGCAGGGACATCGACCTACGAGCAGTTC.